The rows below give T cell receptor beta chains drawn from one sample of a study of OX40 agonist ivuxolimab in advanced cancers. The protocol was immunoSEQ multiplex PCR, while the TCRdb copy is restricted to in-frame clones and leaves out a portion. Among around 67,000 clones, around 80% were seen once, and the ten largest hold about 2.4%. The sample here was CD4+ or CD8+ T cells sorted from blood, taken in a trial of the OX40 agonist ivuxolimab. These receptors all come from an adult with an advanced solid tumor such as melanoma, head and neck, liver or kidney cancer. The CDR3 runs from the conserved cysteine through the conserved F or W. The D gene is left open where the match is weak. Clone size is stated in some rows and not others, as once, few, many or a class when expanded.

D: TRBD1; J: TRBJ1-1; V: TRBV7-2; size: medium-sized; CDR3: CASSLSRGRDTEAFF; DNA: TGTGCCAGCAGCTTAAGCAGGGGGCGGGACACTGAAGCTTTCTTT
D: NA; J: TRBJ1-3; V: TRBV5-1; size: NA; CDR3: CASSLGQVISGNTIYF; DNA: TGCGCCAGCAGCTTGGGACAGGTAATCTCTGGAAACACCATATATTTT
D: TRBD1; J: TRBJ1-4; V: TRBV18; size: NA; CDR3: CASSPPQGAYEKLFF; DNA: TGTGCCAGCTCACCACCACAGGGGGCATATGAAAAACTGTTTTTT
D: NA; J: TRBJ1-5; V: TRBV6-1; size: NA; CDR3: CASSVTGWPQHF; DNA: TGTGCCAGCAGTGTTACAGGATGGCCCCAGCATTTT
D: TRBD2; J: TRBJ2-3; V: TRBV6-5; size: NA; CDR3: CASRPASGSRDTQYF; DNA: TGTGCCAGCCGTCCGGCTAGCGGGAGCAGGGATACGCAGTATTTT
D: TRBD1; J: TRBJ2-7; V: TRBV5-4; size: NA; CDR3: CASSWDREGLYEQYF; DNA: TGTGCCAGCAGCTGGGACAGGGAAGGACTCTACGAGCAGTACTTC
D: NA; J: TRBJ2-7; V: TRBV11-2; size: NA; CDR3: CASSLARHPYEQYF; DNA: TGTGCCAGCAGCTTAGCACGGCATCCCTACGAGCAGTACTTC
D: NA; J: TRBJ1-2; V: TRBV20-1; size: NA; CDR3: CSADSDGYTF; DNA: TGCAGTGCGGACTCGGATGGCTACACCTTC
D: TRBD1; J: TRBJ2-2; V: TRBV5-4; size: NA; CDR3: CASRPGTGITGELFF; DNA: TGTGCCAGCAGGCCCGGGACAGGGATCACCGGGGAGCTGTTTTTT
D: NA; J: TRBJ1-2; V: TRBV27; size: NA; CDR3: CASSRNGGDYGYTF; DNA: TGTGCCAGCAGTCGTAATGGGGGCGACTATGGCTACACCTTC
D: NA; J: TRBJ2-7; V: TRBV15; size: NA; CDR3: CATSRGRLTSYEQYF; DNA: TGTGCCACCAGCAGAGGGCGCCTTACCTCCTACGAGCAGTACTTC
D: TRBD2; J: TRBJ2-7; V: TRBV11-1; size: NA; CDR3: CASSPWGAGLEQYF; DNA: TGTGCCAGCAGCCCTTGGGGAGCGGGGCTCGAGCAGTACTTC
D: NA; J: TRBJ1-4; V: TRBV9; size: NA; CDR3: CASSPRDFQVATNEKLFF; DNA: TGTGCCAGCAGCCCTAGGGACTTTCAAGTTGCAACTAATGAAAAACTGTTTTTT
D: NA; J: TRBJ1-2; V: TRBV14; size: NA; CDR3: CASSQGGTGGDYGYTF; DNA: TGTGCCAGCAGCCAAGGGGGGACGGGGGGCGACTATGGCTACACCTTC
D: NA; J: TRBJ1-2; V: TRBV5-5; size: NA; CDR3: CASSLDSYGYTF; DNA: TGTGCCAGCAGCTTGGACAGTTATGGCTACACCTTC
D: NA; J: TRBJ2-3; V: TRBV9; size: NA; CDR3: CASSVPGVRGTDTQYF; DNA: TGTGCCAGCAGCGTTCCGGGGGTTAGGGGCACAGATACGCAGTATTTT
D: TRBD1; J: TRBJ1-6; V: TRBV4-2; size: NA; CDR3: CASRLTGDSSYNSPLHF; DNA: TGTGCCAGCCGCCTTACAGGGGACAGCTCCTATAATTCACCCCTCCACTTT
D: NA; J: TRBJ2-7; V: TRBV7-8; size: NA; CDR3: CASSASYEQYF; DNA: TGTGCCAGCAGCGCTAGCTACGAGCAGTACTTC
D: TRBD1; J: TRBJ1-2; V: TRBV5-1; size: NA; CDR3: CASSPPGARGYGYTF; DNA: TGCGCCAGCAGCCCACCAGGGGCCAGGGGGTATGGCTACACCTTC
D: NA; J: TRBJ2-7; V: TRBV5-4; size: NA; CDR3: CASSRGALYEQYF; DNA: TGTGCCAGCAGCCGTGGAGCCCTCTACGAGCAGTACTTC
D: TRBD2; J: TRBJ2-1; V: TRBV5-1; size: once; CDR3: CASSSAWTSGGEQFF; DNA: TGCGCCAGCAGCTCGGCCTGGACTAGCGGGGGGGAGCAGTTCTTC
D: NA; J: TRBJ1-4; V: TRBV12-5; size: NA; CDR3: CASGLVSWELFF; DNA: TGTGCTAGTGGTTTGGTATCTTGGGAACTGTTTTTT
D: TRBD1; J: TRBJ2-1; V: TRBV11-3; size: NA; CDR3: CASSSDRTYNEQFF; DNA: TGTGCCAGCAGTTCGGACAGGACCTACAATGAGCAGTTCTTC